This entry features one TCR beta chain sequence. Which antigen it targets is not known. Per-base qualities were not stored, and no clone one base away is much larger. This entry is derived from a study of blood T cell repertoires in COVID-19 (dated by TCRdb to about 2020). In terms of the full investigation: Collaborator samples came from the United States, Italy and Spain and covered acute and convalescent phases of COVID-19. The prospective study material was composed of cDNA or gDNA derived from T cells, B-cell-depleted T cells, or PBMCs. The dataset comprised deeply sampled blood TCRbeta repertoires from subjects exposed to, actively infected with, or recovered from COVID-19. The repertoires were released in a freely available public database intended as a resource for research on the immune response to SARS-CoV-2. Samples were obtained from the ongoing ImmuneRACE study (first 160 participants) and from approximately 1,200 subjects provided by 6 global collaborators. Sample metadata almost always included a de-identified subject ID, COVID-19 status, age in years and sex. HLA class I and class II types, where available, came from metadata supplied by the sample provider rather than from assay-based typing. On the study overall, not on this receptor specifically: Clinical and demographic metadata were provided uncurated, with the amount varying by source and participant.

TCRbeta CDR3 regions were amplified from genomic DNA using the immunoSEQ Assay, a bias-controlled multiplex PCR. On the study's bioinformatics: The number of nucleated cells in each sample was estimated from the amplification of reference gene primers within the assay. Sequence reads were collapsed and filtered to measure the absolute abundance of every unique TCRbeta CDR3 rearrangement. For each sample, productive Simpson clonality was calculated by taking the square root of Simpson's diversity index across productive rearrangements. Sourced from immuneACCESS, this table was stored by TCRdb with only in-frame sequences that have V and J called. A share of the clones is absent; for the studies checked, an unresolved V gene accounts for under half, and the remainder has no known explanation. V and J calls and clone size follow that table, whereas D and trimming were derived from the DNA. The sample contains over 200,000 clones, 80% to 85% of them found a single time. Around a sixth of the sample comes from the top ten.

Whole blood was collected in K2EDTA tubes by collaborating institutions according to the institutions' own protocols. For TCRbeta analysis, collaborator samples were shipped as frozen whole blood, as isolated PBMCs, or as DNA extracted from either sample type. Sequencing was done on a sample of peripheral blood. The source is a woman older than 75 with active or convalescent COVID-19.

CDR3 sequence: CSVTTSGVSYEQYF. The nucleotide sequence reads as follows: TGCAGCGTTACTACTAGCGGTGTGTCCTACGAGCAGTACTTC. Recombination linked TRBV29-1 to TRBJ2-7; 8 central bases correspond to TRBD2. Here V drops 5 bases and J drops 1 base, and the junction holds 7 bases not matched to any gene. The CDR3 covers 14 residues, taking in both the cysteine and the phenylalanine. Only the CDR3 part of the read is kept: 42 bases, read in frame from the first base. CDR1 and CDR2, per the germline V gene, are SQVTM and ANQGSEA.